Listed here are 25 T cell receptor beta chains from one sample, sequenced in a study of blood T cell repertoires in COVID-19. Assay used: immunoSEQ multiplex PCR; TCRdb lists only in-frame clones, some missing. Among under 200,000 clones listed, over 80% were seen once. The source material was peripheral blood. These receptors were collected from a woman aged 80 or over with active or convalescent COVID-19.

This clone was detected only once. The chain is built from TRBV9 and TRBJ2-1, with TRBD2 identical over 12 bases. This CDR3 spans 17 amino acids. Trimming took 0 bases from V and 0 from J; bases not matched to a gene: 1. Germline CDR1 reads SGDLS; CDR2 reads YYNGEE. CDR3 sequence: CASSVATSGGSYNEQFF. The CDR3 bases are TGTGCCAGCAGCGTAGCGACTAGCGGGGGCTCCTACAATGAGCAGTTCTTC.

The J gene is TRBJ1-1, the V gene TRBV10-3, with TRBD1 matching 7 bases. Germline loops: CDR1 ENHRY, CDR2 SYGVKD. Trimming took 0 bases from V and 5 from J; bases not matched to a gene: 6. CDR3 length equals 15 residues. The CDR3 reads CAISESEGAGTEAFF. The CDR3 nucleotides read TGTGCCATCAGTGAGTCTGAGGGGGCTGGAACTGAAGCTTTCTTT.

The V call is TRBV7-9, the J call TRBJ1-3; D unresolved. With 1 base removed from V and 8 bases from J, the gap between germline ends came to 18 bases. The CDR3 loop spans 16 amino acids. Germline V gene lookup returns CDR1 SEHNR and CDR2 FQNEAQ (reference sequence). DNA of the CDR3: TGTGCCAGCAGCTTAGAGAGAACGAGCGCTAAGGACACCATATATTTT. Protein sequence: CASSLERTSAKDTIYF.

V is TRBV5-1 and J is TRBJ1-1; TRBD1 agrees at 7 bases. Germline CDR1 is SGHRS and CDR2 is YFSETQ. CDR3 length: 18 residues. J was trimmed by 6 bases and V by 0 bases; bases with no gene match: 17. The CDR3 sequence is CASSLGMGQLKRGPEAFF. The DNA for the CDR3 is TGCGCCAGCAGCTTGGGGATGGGACAGTTAAAAAGGGGTCCTGAAGCTTTCTTT.

The genes are TRBV21-1 and TRBJ1-6. TRBV21-1 is a recognized pseudogene. CDR3 length: 14 amino acids. The CDR3 loop reads CASSANGERSPLHF. For the CDR3, the DNA is TGTGCCAGCAGCGCTAATGGGGAGAGGTCACCCCTCCACTTT.

The chain joins TRBV2 to TRBJ1-1; D is unclear. Trimming cost V 8 bases and J 5 bases, with 12 bases left between them. The CDR3 is made up of 12 amino acids. CDR1 and CDR2 (germline): SNHLY, FYNNEI. The CDR3 sequence: CASLPGYTEAFF. CDR3 bases: TGTGCCAGCCTTCCCGGTTATACTGAAGCTTTCTTT. Full variable domain (outside the CDR3, taken from reference TRBV2 and TRBJ1-1): EPEVTQTPSHQVTQMGQEVILRCVPISNHLYFYWYRQILGQKVEFLVSFYNNEISEKSEIFDDQFSVERPDGSNFTLKIRSTKLEDSAMYFCASLPGYTEAFFGQGTRLTVV.

The chain recombines TRBV7-9 with TRBJ2-3; 9 positions agree with TRBD1. Germline CDR1 and CDR2: SEHNR and FQNEAQ (reference sequence). This CDR3 region has 17 residues. The V and J ends lost 4 bases and 0 bases, in that order; junction bases with no gene match: 8. CDR3 sequence (DNA): TGTGCCAGCAGCTCCGGGACAGGGACTACTAGCACAGATACGCAGTATTTT. Protein product: CASSSGTGTTSTDTQYF.

The rearrangement uses TRBV5-6 and TRBJ1-2; 8 positions agree with TRBD1. The length of the CDR3 is 14 residues. In germline, CDR1 is SGHDT, CDR2 YYEEEE. V trimming: 4 bases; J trimming: 7 bases; junction bases outside the gene matches: 9. In DNA form, the CDR3 reads TGTGCCAGCAGCCTCCTCCAGGGGGCAGGTGGCTACACCTTC. Its protein is CASSLLQGAGGYTF.

The chain recombines TRBV27 with TRBJ2-3, with TRBD2 matching 8 bases. The CDR3 runs to 15 residues. Germline V gene data show CDR1 as MNHEY and CDR2 as SMNVEV (reference sequence). V was clipped by 6 bases and J by 4 bases; unmatched bases: 9. The CDR3 DNA follows: TGTGCCAGCAGGGATCGGGGGGGGCCAGCAGATACGCAGTATTTT. Translation gives CASRDRGGPADTQYF.

This clone was recorded a few times. The sample holds other DNA sequences that translate to the same CDR3. The CDR3 sequence is CSVGQGGDTQYF. CDR3 DNA: TGCAGCGTTGGTCAGGGTGGGGATACGCAGTATTTT. This rearrangement joins TRBV29-1 to TRBJ2-3, with D perhaps matching TRBD1 (5 bases). Germline values: CDR1 SQVTM, CDR2 ANQGSEA. CDR3 length: 12 amino acids. Trimming removed 4 bases at V and 6 bases at J, with 11 bases between.

The chain uses TRBV5-6 and TRBJ2-2, with D maybe TRBD2 (7 bases). The CDR3 consists of 19 residues. The V end was cut by 4 bases, the J end by 3 bases, with 25 bases between. Germline V lookup: CDR1 SGHDT, CDR2 YYEEEE. CDR3 nucleotides: TGTGCCAGCAGCCCCATCAAAGGACGGGGGGCCACCTACACCGGGGAGCTGTTTTTT. Protein product: CASSPIKGRGATYTGELFF.

The chain joins TRBV7-2 to TRBJ1-2, with D possibly matching TRBD1 (5 bases). V gave up 5 bases and J gave up 12 bases, with 16 bases separating them. Germline lookup yields CDR1 SGHTA and CDR2 FQGNSA. This CDR3 is 12 amino acids long. The CDR3 region has the DNA TGTGCCAGCAGCGATGGGGGGTTGGGTAACACCTTC. It specifies CASSDGGLGNTF.

This clone was seen only a few times. Within the sample, other DNA sequences also encode this same CDR3. The rearrangement uses TRBV19 and TRBJ1-1; no reliable D call. This CDR3 is built from 12 residues. Germline V gene sequence: CDR1 LNHDA, CDR2 SQIVND (reference sequence). Trimming removed 6 bases at V and 0 bases at J, with 5 bases between. In DNA form, the CDR3 reads TGTGCCAGTAGGCGCCTGAACACTGAAGCTTTCTTT. This codes for CASRRLNTEAFF.

The rearrangement uses TRBV19 and TRBJ1-2; the D gene is possibly TRBD1 (5 bases). Between the trimmed V and J ends, which lost 7 bases and 2 bases, there was a span of 17 bases. Germline values: CDR1 LNHDA, CDR2 SQIVND (reference sequence). This CDR3 comprises 15 residues. The CDR3 coding sequence is TGTGCCAGTACCGATACAGGAGGGAAGAACTATGGCTACACCTTC. Protein sequence: CASTDTGGKNYGYTF. Based on the CDR3 plus reference TRBV19 and TRBJ1-2, the full variable domain is DGGITQSPKYLFRKEGQNVTLSCEQNLNHDAMYWYRQDPGQGLRLIYYSQIVNDFQKGDIAEGYSVSREKKESFPLTVTSAQKNPTAFYLCASTDTGGKNYGYTFGSGTRLTVV.

This chain links TRBV6-1 with TRBJ2-7; 7 nucleotides line up with TRBD1. The CDR3 loop spans 15 amino acids. Looked up from germline, CDR1 is MNHNS and CDR2 is SASEGT. The V gene end was trimmed by 3 bases and the J gene end by 2 bases; junction bases not matched to a gene: 7. CDR3 residues: CASSERQGHPYEQYF. The CDR3 DNA reads TGTGCCAGCAGTGAGAGACAGGGTCATCCCTACGAGCAGTACTTC.

The chain links TRBV4-3 to TRBJ2-1, with D maybe TRBD1 (5 bases). This CDR3 has 15 amino acids. The V end lost 0 bases, the J end lost 4 bases, and 10 bases lay between the germline ends. CDR1 is LGHNA, CDR2 YSLEER, per germline. The CDR3 region has the DNA TGCGCCAGCAGCCAAGATCGTCCAGGGTACAATGAGCAGTTCTTC. It codes for CASSQDRPGYNEQFF.

This chain connects TRBV7-2 to TRBJ2-2; D not resolved. Per germline, CDR1 SGHTA and CDR2 FQGNSA. Trimming stripped 0 bases from V and 7 bases from J, with 15 bases between. The CDR3 has 16 residues. The CDR3 spells CASSLALGARNGELFF. In DNA form, the CDR3 reads TGTGCCAGCAGCTTAGCGCTGGGCGCCCGTAACGGGGAGCTGTTTTTT.

With respect to this clone: Within the sample, other DNA sequences also encode this same CDR3. The J gene is TRBJ1-1, the V gene TRBV6-5; D may be TRBD1 (5 bases). CDR3 length: 14 amino acids. Germline CDR1 MNHEY, CDR2 SVGAGI. Trimming stripped 9 bases from V and 3 bases from J, with 17 bases between. CDR3 sequence reads: CASRPSWGDTEAFF. CDR3 DNA sequence: TGTGCCAGTCGACCTTCATGGGGGGACACTGAAGCTTTCTTT.

The chain links TRBV7-2 to TRBJ1-1, with 9 bases identical to TRBD1. There are 14 residues in the CDR3. V gave up 5 bases and J gave up 2 bases; unmatched junction bases: 3. The germline gives CDR1 SGHTA, CDR2 FQGNSA. The CDR3 nucleotides read TGTGCCAGCAGCCTACAGGGGGCCAACACTGAAGCTTTCTTT. This sequence encodes CASSLQGANTEAFF.

J is TRBJ1-2 and V is TRBV19; D may be TRBD1 (6 bases). Germline values: CDR1 LNHDA, CDR2 SQIVND (reference sequence). Trimming removed 2 bases from V and 4 bases from J, with 14 bases in between. The CDR3 runs 15 residues. The CDR3 loop reads CASSITNRETYGYTF. The DNA for the CDR3 is TGTGCCAGTAGTATAACGAACAGGGAGACCTATGGCTACACCTTC.

As regards this clone: The same CDR3 arises from other DNA sequences in this sample as well. This chain links TRBV6-5 with TRBJ1-1; TRBD1 matches at 9 bases. The CDR3 spans 14 residues. V lost 6 bases, J lost 1 base, and 3 bases stayed unmatched. CDR1 and CDR2 from the germline V gene are MNHEY and SVGAGI. CDR3 nucleotide sequence: TGTGCCAGCAGCCTGGGACAGGGGAACACTGAAGCTTTCTTT. Protein: CASSLGQGNTEAFF.

This chain uses TRBV4-3 with TRBJ1-2; a possible D gene is TRBD1 (6 bases). The CDR3 has 17 residues. Trimming cost V 3 bases and J 1 base, with 18 bases left between them. The germline CDR1 and CDR2 sequences are LGHNA and YSLEER. CDR3 sequence reads: CASSHAKDSAINYGYTF. CDR3 bases: TGCGCCAGCAGCCACGCCAAGGACAGCGCGATTAACTATGGCTACACCTTC.

The rearrangement joins TRBV14 to TRBJ1-6, with D perhaps TRBD1 (6 bases). The CDR3 extends over 13 amino acids. The germline gives CDR1 SGHDN, CDR2 FVKESK. The V end lost 4 bases, the J end lost 10 bases, and 11 bases lay between the germline ends. CDR3 in DNA: TGTGCCAGCAGCCGGGACATTAACTCACCCCTCCACTTT. Translated: CASSRDINSPLHF.

The V gene is TRBV4-3, the J gene TRBJ2-1; 13 bases fit TRBD2. Germline CDR1 is LGHNA and CDR2 is YSLEER. The CDR3 has 21 amino acids. V gave up 0 bases and J gave up 0 bases; unmatched junction bases: 11. The CDR3 here is CASSQDAGTSGVWSSYNEQFF. In nucleotides, the CDR3 is TGCGCCAGCAGCCAAGACGCGGGGACTAGCGGGGTGTGGAGCTCCTACAATGAGCAGTTCTTC.

The V gene is TRBV18, the J gene TRBJ2-1, with 8 bases lining up with TRBD1. Germline values: CDR1 KGHSH, CDR2 LQKENI. This CDR3 has 14 residues. After removal of 4 bases from V and 7 bases from J, the junction contained 6 bases not matched to a gene. In DNA, the CDR3 is TGTGCCAGCTCACGGCAGGGGGCGCAGAATGAGCAGTTCTTC. Its protein is CASSRQGAQNEQFF. Full variable domain (missing parts from reference TRBV18 and TRBJ2-1): NAGVMQNPRHLVRRRGQEARLRCSPMKGHSHVYWYRQLPEEGLKFMVYLQKENIIDESGMPKERFSAEFPKEGPSILRIQQVVRGDSAAYFCASSRQGAQNEQFFGPGTRLTVL.